Presented here are 30 T cell receptor beta chains from one specimen sequenced in a study of technical replicates of blood from several donors. Some clones are missing from TCRdb's copy, which holds only in-frame ones; the method was immunoSEQ multiplex PCR. Of roughly 76,000 clones in the sample, more than 90% were seen once. Sequencing input: T cells isolated from PBMCs. The source is a human donor in good health. Some clones in this sample may be carry-over from other donors' samples.

The chain combines TRBV14 with TRBJ1-4; D gene uncertain. V was clipped by 2 bases and J by 5 bases, with 12 bases between them. Germline V gene sequence: CDR1 SGHDN, CDR2 FVKESK. The CDR3 totals 15 residues. The CDR3 nucleotides are TGTGCCAGCAGCCAATCCCGGAACAGAAATGAAAAACTGTTTTTT. This encodes CASSQSRNRNEKLFF.

The chain links TRBV9 to TRBJ2-7, with TRBD1 matching over 7 bases. Germline values: CDR1 SGDLS, CDR2 YYNGEE. CDR3 length: 12 residues. The V gene end was trimmed by 0 bases and the J gene end by 6 bases; junction bases not matched to a gene: 0. The CDR3 loop is CASSVGQGEQYF. In DNA form, the CDR3 reads TGTGCCAGCAGCGTAGGACAGGGCGAGCAGTACTTC.

The chain recombines TRBV27 with TRBJ2-5; D not resolved. V was trimmed by 2 bases and J by 2 bases, leaving 6 bases between them. The CDR3 sequence is 13 residues long. Germline CDR1 is MNHEY and CDR2 is SMNVEV (reference sequence). Written as DNA, the CDR3 is TGTGCCAGCAGTTTACCAGGTCAAGAGACCCAGTACTTC. It codes for CASSLPGQETQYF.

The chain has TRBV9 and TRBJ2-1, with 7 bases identical to TRBD2. The length of the CDR3 is 14 residues. V dropped 3 bases and J dropped 8; count of bases not matched to a gene: 8. Germline V gene data show CDR1 as SGDLS and CDR2 as YYNGEE. As DNA, the CDR3 is TGTGCCAGCAGCGGGGGAGGACTAGGGGATGAGCAGTTCTTC. As protein: CASSGGGLGDEQFF.

The sample holds one count of this clone. At one of its ends the junction is not consistent with the germline gene, which may arise from a read error. The chain joins TRBV20-1 to TRBJ1-2; TRBD1 agrees at 10 bases. Germline CDR1 is DFQATT and CDR2 is SNEGSKA (reference sequence). The CDR3 sequence is 11 residues long. Here the CDR3 reads CSASKGQGTGF. As DNA, the CDR3 is TGCAGTGCTAGTAAGGGACAGGGGACAGGGTTC.

V is TRBV13 and J is TRBJ2-7, with D possibly TRBD2 on 5 matching bases. CDR1 and CDR2 (germline): PRHDT, FYEKMQ (reference sequence). Trimming took 2 bases from V and 7 from J, leaving 6 bases between them. The CDR3 spans 11 residues. The CDR3, as DNA: TGTGCCAGCAGCTTAAGGAGGGAGCAGTACTTC. Amino acids: CASSLRREQYF.

The V and J genes are TRBV7-3 and TRBJ1-1; 8 nucleotides align to TRBD1. Germline assignment: CDR1 SGHTA and CDR2 FQGTGA. The CDR3 has 17 residues. Germline trimming cut 5 bases from V and 5 bases from J; bases unmatched to any gene: 16. CDR3 coding DNA: TGTGCCAGCAGCAAACCCCCCGGAGCAGGGGGCAGGACTGAAGCTTTCTTT. Its protein is CASSKPPGAGGRTEAFF.

The V gene is TRBV28, the J gene TRBJ2-2; 7 bases are shared with TRBD2. This CDR3 has 15 amino acids. V was pared by 3 bases and J by 3 bases, with 4 bases of the junction left unmatched. CDR1 is MDHEN and CDR2 is SYDVKM in the germline V gene. Here the CDR3 reads CASSFGGSDTGELFF. DNA of the CDR3: TGTGCCAGCAGTTTCGGCGGGAGTGACACCGGGGAGCTGTTTTTT.

The chain employs TRBV6-5 and TRBJ1-2; 8 positions agree with TRBD1. The CDR3 covers 15 residues. Germline lookup yields CDR1 MNHEY and CDR2 SVGAGI. The junction had 6 bases not matched to a gene; V was cut back by 2 bases and J by 4 bases. The CDR3 region has the DNA TGTGCCAGCAGTTACCGCAGGGGGCTCGGCTATGGCTACACCTTC. It codes for CASSYRRGLGYGYTF.

CDR3 protein: CASRETGGHTEAFF. CDR3 nucleotides: TGCGCCAGCAGAGAGACAGGGGGTCACACTGAAGCTTTCTTT. This chain connects TRBV5-1 to TRBJ1-1, with TRBD1 identical over 9 bases. The CDR3 covers 14 residues. After removal of 5 bases from V and 3 bases from J, the junction contained 5 bases not matched to a gene. The V gene's germline CDR1 is SGHRS and CDR2 YFSETQ. The variable domain in full, completed from reference TRBV5-1 and TRBJ1-1, reads KAGVTQTPRYLIKTRGQQVTLSCSPISGHRSVSWYQQTPGQGLQFLFEYFSETQRNKGNFPGRFSGRQFSNSRSEMNVSTLELGDSALYLCASRETGGHTEAFFGQGTRLTVV.

This chain links TRBV10-3 with TRBJ1-2; weak D call: TRBD1 (5 bases). V was trimmed by 3 bases and J by 5 bases, leaving 10 bases between them. The CDR3 totals 13 residues. Germline loops: CDR1 ENHRY, CDR2 SYGVKD. CDR3: CAISDDRSYGYTF. The DNA for the CDR3 is TGTGCCATCAGTGATGACAGAAGTTATGGCTACACCTTC.

The rearrangement links TRBV6-6 to TRBJ1-5; TRBD1 agrees at 9 bases. Germline V lookup: CDR1 MNHNY, CDR2 SVGAGI (reference sequence). This CDR3 is built from 16 residues. V dropped 6 bases and J dropped 0; count of bases not matched to a gene: 6. The CDR3 DNA follows: TGTGCCAGCAGGGGCCTACAGGGGGCTAGCAATCAGCCCCAGCATTTT. Translation gives CASRGLQGASNQPQHF.

The chain combines TRBV5-5 with TRBJ2-5; D call uncertain. V was clipped by 1 base and J by 2 bases, with 9 bases between them. This CDR3 comprises 14 residues. Per the germline V gene, CDR1 is SGHKS and CDR2 is YYEKEE (reference sequence). The CDR3 is CASSLKAGQETQYF. The DNA of the CDR3 is TGTGCCAGCAGCTTGAAAGCCGGGCAAGAGACCCAGTACTTC.

The chain uses TRBV13 and TRBJ2-2; 8 nucleotides align to TRBD2. The J segment lost 7 bases and the V segment lost 4 bases, leaving 20 bases of the junction unmatched. This CDR3 spans 19 amino acids. CDR1 and CDR2 from the germline V gene are PRHDT and FYEKMQ (reference sequence). CDR3 residues: CASSWSRMSGSYKVGELFF. The CDR3 coding sequence is TGTGCCAGCAGCTGGAGCCGGATGAGCGGGAGTTATAAAGTCGGGGAGCTGTTTTTT.

The chain couples TRBV7-9 to TRBJ1-6, with D unresolved. CDR1 and CDR2 (germline): SEHNR, FQNEAQ (reference sequence). The CDR3 covers 14 residues. The V and J ends lost 1 base and 5 bases respectively, with 6 bases between them. The CDR3 reads CASSLGGDNSPLHF. CDR3 nucleotides: TGTGCCAGCAGCTTAGGCGGAGATAATTCACCCCTCCACTTT.

The rearrangement uses TRBV5-1 and TRBJ2-2; unclear D gene. Germline CDR1 reads SGHRS; CDR2 reads YFSETQ. Trimming removed 0 bases from V and 3 bases from J, with 6 bases in between. This CDR3 is built from 14 residues. CDR3 residues: CASSLDTYTGELFF. The CDR3 DNA sequence: TGCGCCAGCAGCTTGGACACCTACACCGGGGAGCTGTTTTTT.

This chain connects TRBV5-1 to TRBJ1-4, with D possibly being TRBD1 (5 bases). V shed 1 base and J shed 8 bases, with 24 bases lying between them. Germline assignment: CDR1 SGHRS and CDR2 YFSETQ. There are 18 residues in the CDR3. The chain's CDR3 is CASSLFARERHGGEKLFF. CDR3 nucleotide sequence: TGCGCCAGCAGCTTGTTCGCCAGGGAACGCCACGGGGGAGAAAAACTGTTTTTT.

This clone was counted once. The chain recombines TRBV18 with TRBJ2-1; 8 bases fit TRBD1. Trimming cost V 6 bases and J 0 bases; bases outside gene matches: 19. Per the germline V gene, CDR1 is KGHSH and CDR2 is LQKENI. The CDR3 extends over 20 amino acids. The CDR3 nucleotides are TGTGCCAGCTCCGACCTCGGGGTAATACAGGGGGTTTACTCCTACAATGAGCAGTTCTTC. Protein: CASSDLGVIQGVYSYNEQFF.

CDR3 sequence reads: CASSHQGKRGDTQYF. The CDR3 nucleotides read TGTGCCAGTAGTCATCAAGGGAAACGGGGAGATACGCAGTATTTT. J is TRBJ2-3 and V is TRBV19; a possible D gene is TRBD2 (5 bases). CDR3 length equals 15 residues. The germline V gene has CDR1 LNHDA and CDR2 SQIVND (reference sequence). Trimming stripped 5 bases from V and 5 bases from J, with 17 bases between.

The chain recombines TRBV6-1 with TRBJ2-5; 8 nucleotides line up with TRBD1. Germline CDR1 reads MNHNS; CDR2 reads SASEGT. Germline trimming cut 1 base from V and 4 bases from J; bases unmatched to any gene: 8. The CDR3 spans 16 residues. This CDR3 is CASSEVIGQGGETQYF. CDR3 sequence (DNA): TGTGCCAGCAGTGAAGTAATAGGACAGGGTGGAGAGACCCAGTACTTC.

The chain couples TRBV28 to TRBJ1-5; TRBD1 aligns across 11 bases. Trimming cost V 6 bases and J 5 bases; bases outside gene matches: 6. This CDR3 has 15 residues. Germline V CDR1 and CDR2: MDHEN, SYDVKM. CDR3 residues: CASSPGTGGYQPQHF. CDR3 nucleotides: TGTGCCAGCAGCCCCGGGACAGGGGGATATCAGCCCCAGCATTTT. Looking up the rest from reference TRBV28 and TRBJ1-5 gives the full variable domain: DVKVTQSSRYLVKRTGEKVFLECVQDMDHENMFWYRQDPGLGLRLIYFSYDVKMKEKGDIPEGYSVSREKKERFSLILESASTNQTSMYLCASSPGTGGYQPQHFGDGTRLSIL.

The V and J genes are TRBV6-6 and TRBJ1-2, with 7 bases that match TRBD1. The CDR3 runs to 15 residues. Germline V gene data show CDR1 as MNHNY and CDR2 as SVGAGI (reference sequence). V lost 2 bases and J lost 2; bases outside the gene matches: 5. The CDR3 region has the DNA TGTGCCAGCAGTTACGAGGGACAGATAAACTATGGCTACACCTTC. Translating gives CASSYEGQINYGYTF.

The chain is built from TRBV7-2 and TRBJ2-7; TRBD1 agrees at 10 bases. This CDR3 comprises 15 residues. In germline, CDR1 is SGHTA, CDR2 FQGNSA. J gave up 2 bases and V 1 base, and 2 bases lay outside the gene matches. The CDR3 region is CASSLVGTGAYEQYF. CDR3 nucleotides: TGTGCCAGCAGCTTAGTCGGGACAGGGGCCTACGAGCAGTACTTC.

The genes are TRBV5-1 and TRBJ2-1; TRBD1 matches at 8 bases. Looked up from germline, CDR1 is SGHRS and CDR2 is YFSETQ. V shed 1 base and J 4 bases; nucleotides not matched to a gene: 10. The CDR3 is 17 residues long. The DNA for the CDR3 is TGCGCCAGCAGCTTGTTCCGGTGGGGACAGGAATACAATGAGCAGTTCTTC. It is translated as CASSLFRWGQEYNEQFF.

The chain joins TRBV19 to TRBJ1-1, with 8 bases fitting TRBD1. This CDR3 spans 18 amino acids. The junction had 15 bases not matched to a gene; V was cut back by 5 bases and J by 1 base. Per the germline V gene, CDR1 is LNHDA and CDR2 is SQIVND (reference sequence). The CDR3 DNA is TGTGCCAGTAGTGTCACCGGGACAGGCTATTTCAGGAACACTGAAGCTTTCTTT. Protein product: CASSVTGTGYFRNTEAFF.

This clone was observed a few times. The chain recombines TRBV29-1 with TRBJ1-4, with TRBD1 matching 9 bases. From germline, CDR1 is SQVTM and CDR2 ANQGSEA. J gave up 8 bases and V 4 bases, and 11 bases lay outside the gene matches. The CDR3 is 15 residues long. The CDR3 coding sequence is TGCAGCGTTGGAGGGACAGGGCTGGTTGGGGAAAAACTGTTTTTT. Translated: CSVGGTGLVGEKLFF.

The chain has TRBV28 and TRBJ1-5, with D hard to call. The CDR3 has 13 residues. Between the trimmed V and J ends, which lost 5 bases and 2 bases, there was a span of 7 bases. From germline, CDR1 is MDHEN and CDR2 SYDVKM. The CDR3 region has the DNA TGTGCCAGCAGTGACACTCGCAATCAGCCCCAGCATTTT. It specifies CASSDTRNQPQHF.

The genes are TRBV19 and TRBJ2-7; maybe TRBD2 (6 bases). The CDR3 has 12 amino acids. The germline gives CDR1 LNHDA, CDR2 SQIVND (reference sequence). V was trimmed by 5 bases and J by 5 bases, leaving 10 bases between them. CDR3 loop: CASSERANEQYF. DNA of the CDR3: TGTGCCAGTAGTGAGCGGGCGAACGAGCAGTACTTC.

The rearrangement joins TRBV28 to TRBJ1-2; TRBD1 agrees at 9 bases. V was pared by 2 bases and J by 8 bases, with 9 bases of the junction left unmatched. Germline values: CDR1 MDHEN, CDR2 SYDVKM. The CDR3 has 15 amino acids. The CDR3 reads CASSLPGTGRQGYTF. The CDR3 DNA reads TGTGCCAGCAGTTTACCCGGGACAGGGCGGCAAGGCTACACCTTC.

The chain's CDR3 is CASSRGAKNIQYF. Written as DNA, the CDR3 is TGTGCCAGCAGCCGAGGGGCCAAAAACATTCAGTACTTC. The rearrangement links TRBV14 to TRBJ2-4, with D perhaps TRBD2 (5 bases). The CDR3 length is 13 residues. The ends were cut back, 4 bases at V and 1 base at J, with 5 bases in the middle. Looked up from germline, CDR1 is SGHDN and CDR2 is FVKESK.